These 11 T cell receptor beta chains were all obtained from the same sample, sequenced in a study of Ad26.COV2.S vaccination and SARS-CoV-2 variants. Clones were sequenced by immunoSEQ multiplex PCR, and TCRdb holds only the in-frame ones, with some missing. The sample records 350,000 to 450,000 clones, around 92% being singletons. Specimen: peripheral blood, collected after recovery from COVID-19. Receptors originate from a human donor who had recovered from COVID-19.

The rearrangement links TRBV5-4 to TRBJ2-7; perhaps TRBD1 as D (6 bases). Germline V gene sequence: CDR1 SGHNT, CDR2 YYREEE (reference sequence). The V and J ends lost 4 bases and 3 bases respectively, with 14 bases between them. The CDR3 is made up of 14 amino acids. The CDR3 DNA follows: TGTGCCAGCAGCCCCGGGACACCTCTCTACGAGCAGTACTTC. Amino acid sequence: CASSPGTPLYEQYF.

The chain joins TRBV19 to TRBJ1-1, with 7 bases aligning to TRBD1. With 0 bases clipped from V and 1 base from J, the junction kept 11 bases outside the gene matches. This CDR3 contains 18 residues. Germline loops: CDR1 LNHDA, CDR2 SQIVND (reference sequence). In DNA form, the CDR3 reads TGTGCCAGTAGTATAGACTTAAACGTGGACAGGACGAACACTGAAGCTTTCTTT. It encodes CASSIDLNVDRTNTEAFF.

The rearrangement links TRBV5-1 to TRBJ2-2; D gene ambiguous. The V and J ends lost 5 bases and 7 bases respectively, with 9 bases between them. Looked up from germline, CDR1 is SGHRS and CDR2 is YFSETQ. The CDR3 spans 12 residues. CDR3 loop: CASSQALGELFF. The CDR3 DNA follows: TGCGCCAGCAGTCAGGCACTCGGGGAGCTGTTTTTT.

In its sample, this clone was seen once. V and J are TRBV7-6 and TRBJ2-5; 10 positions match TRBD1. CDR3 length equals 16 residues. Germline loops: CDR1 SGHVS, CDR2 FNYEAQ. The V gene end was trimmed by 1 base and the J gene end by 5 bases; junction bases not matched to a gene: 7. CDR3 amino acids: CASSLGTDRGRETQYF. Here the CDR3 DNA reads TGTGCCAGCAGCTTAGGAACAGACAGGGGGCGGGAGACCCAGTACTTC.

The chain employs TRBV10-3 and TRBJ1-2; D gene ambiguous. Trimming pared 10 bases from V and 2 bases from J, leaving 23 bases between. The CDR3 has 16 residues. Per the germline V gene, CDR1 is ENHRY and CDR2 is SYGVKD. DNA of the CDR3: TGTGCCACCTTCTCCGAGGGCCCTGAAACAAACTATGGCTACACCTTC. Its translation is CATFSEGPETNYGYTF.

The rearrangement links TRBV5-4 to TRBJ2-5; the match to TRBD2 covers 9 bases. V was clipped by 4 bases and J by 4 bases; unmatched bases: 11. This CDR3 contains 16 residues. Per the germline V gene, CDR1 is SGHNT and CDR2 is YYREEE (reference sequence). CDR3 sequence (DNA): TGTGCCAGCAGCGCGCGGGCGGGGGGGCCGAGAGAGACCCAGTACTTC. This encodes CASSARAGGPRETQYF.

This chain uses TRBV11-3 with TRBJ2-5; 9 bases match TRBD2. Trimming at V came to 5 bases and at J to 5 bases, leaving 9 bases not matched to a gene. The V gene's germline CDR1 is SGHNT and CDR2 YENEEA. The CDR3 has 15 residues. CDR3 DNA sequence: TGTGCCAGCAGCAATAATAGCGGGGGAGGCGAGACCCAGTACTTC. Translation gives CASSNNSGGGETQYF.

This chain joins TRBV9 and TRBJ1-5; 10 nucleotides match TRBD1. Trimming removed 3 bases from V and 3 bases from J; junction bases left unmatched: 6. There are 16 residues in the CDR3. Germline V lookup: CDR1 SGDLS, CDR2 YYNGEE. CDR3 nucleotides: TGTGCCAGCAGCGAGGGGACAGGGGTTCCCAATCAGCCCCAGCATTTT. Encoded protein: CASSEGTGVPNQPQHF.

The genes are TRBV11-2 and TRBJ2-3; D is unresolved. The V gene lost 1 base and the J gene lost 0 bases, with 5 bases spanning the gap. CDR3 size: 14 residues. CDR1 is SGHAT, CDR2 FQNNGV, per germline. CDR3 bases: TGTGCCAGCAGCTTAGCGGTTAGCACAGATACGCAGTATTTT. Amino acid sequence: CASSLAVSTDTQYF.

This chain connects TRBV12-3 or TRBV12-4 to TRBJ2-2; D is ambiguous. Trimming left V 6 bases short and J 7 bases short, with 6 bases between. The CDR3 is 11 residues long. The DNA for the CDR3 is TGTGCCAGCAGCTTTGACGGGGAGCTGTTTTTT. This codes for CASSFDGELFF.

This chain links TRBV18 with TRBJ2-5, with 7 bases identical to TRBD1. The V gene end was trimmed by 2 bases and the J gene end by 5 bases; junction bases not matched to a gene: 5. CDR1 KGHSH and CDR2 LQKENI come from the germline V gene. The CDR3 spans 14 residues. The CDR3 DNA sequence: TGTGCCAGCTCACCAACGAGGGGACAGGAGACCCAGTACTTC. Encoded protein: CASSPTRGQETQYF.